The entry below describes one TCR beta chain. Antigen: not known. This record belongs to a study of a mutant IDH1 vaccine in newly diagnosed glioma. The method was immunoSEQ multiplex PCR; TCRdb's version includes in-frame clones alone and lacks a portion of them. The profile shows 20,000 to 30,000 clones, around 80% of them singletons. Time point described: week 5, during vaccination. It was 300 ug of mutant IDH1 20-mer peptide that made up each vaccine dose, given with topical imiquimod. With 0 bases removed from V and 6 bases from J, the gap between germline ends came to 8 bases. The CDR3 extends over 13 amino acids. Per the germline V gene, CDR1 is LNHNV and CDR2 is YYDKDF (reference sequence).

The TCR sequence derives from a middle-aged man with glioma. Some clones in this sample may be carry-over from other donors' samples. V is TRBV15 and J is TRBJ2-5; D perhaps matches TRBD1 (5 bases). The material sequenced was PBMCs, taken from a glioma patient whose treatment included an IDH1 peptide vaccine. The CDR3 sequence is CATSRDRGKTQYF. For the CDR3, the DNA is TGTGCCACCAGCAGAGATAGGGGAAAGACCCAGTACTTC.